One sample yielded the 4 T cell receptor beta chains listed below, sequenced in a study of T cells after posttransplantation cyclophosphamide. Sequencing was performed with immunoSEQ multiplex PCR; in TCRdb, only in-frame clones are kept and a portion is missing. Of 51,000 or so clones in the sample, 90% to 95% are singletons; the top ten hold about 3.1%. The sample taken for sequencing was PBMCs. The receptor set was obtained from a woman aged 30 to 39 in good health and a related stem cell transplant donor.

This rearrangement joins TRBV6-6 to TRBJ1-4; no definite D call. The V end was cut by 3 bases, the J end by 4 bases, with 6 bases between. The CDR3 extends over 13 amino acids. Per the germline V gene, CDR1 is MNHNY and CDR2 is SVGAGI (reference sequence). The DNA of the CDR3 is TGTGCCAGCAGTTATCCTGTTAATGAAAAACTGTTTTTT. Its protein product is CASSYPVNEKLFF.

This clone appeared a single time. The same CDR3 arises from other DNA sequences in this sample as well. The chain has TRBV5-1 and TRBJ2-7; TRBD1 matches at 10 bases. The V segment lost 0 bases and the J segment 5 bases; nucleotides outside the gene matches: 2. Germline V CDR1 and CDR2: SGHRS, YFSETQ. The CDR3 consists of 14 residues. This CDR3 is CASSLGQGADEQYF. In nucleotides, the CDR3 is TGCGCCAGCAGCTTGGGACAGGGGGCCGACGAGCAGTACTTC.

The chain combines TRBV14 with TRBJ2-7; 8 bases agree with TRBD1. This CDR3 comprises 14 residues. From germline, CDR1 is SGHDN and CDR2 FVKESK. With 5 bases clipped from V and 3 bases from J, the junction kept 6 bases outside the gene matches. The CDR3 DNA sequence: TGTGCCAGCAGCTATTGGACAGGGAACTACGAGCAGTACTTC. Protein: CASSYWTGNYEQYF. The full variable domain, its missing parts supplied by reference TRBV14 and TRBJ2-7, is EAGVTQFPSHSVIEKGQTVTLRCDPISGHDNLYWYRRVMGKEIKFLLHFVKESKQDESGMPNNRFLAERTGGTYSTLKVQPAELEDSGVYFCASSYWTGNYEQYFGPGTRLTVT.

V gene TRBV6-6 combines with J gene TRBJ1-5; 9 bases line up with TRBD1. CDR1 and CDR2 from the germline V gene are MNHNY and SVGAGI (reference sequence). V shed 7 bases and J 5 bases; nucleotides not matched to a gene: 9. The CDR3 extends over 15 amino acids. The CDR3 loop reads CASTDRDREYQPQHF. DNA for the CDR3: TGTGCCAGCACCGACCGGGACAGGGAGTATCAGCCCCAGCATTTT.